The entry below gives a single T cell receptor beta chain sequence along with its context. Vbeta (60) and Jbeta (13) primers were used in the PCR. Assay: immunoSEQ multiplex PCR; the TCRdb copy retains only in-frame clones and omits some. Of 150,000 or so clones in the sample, more than 70% were seen once. The germline gives CDR1 SGHDN, CDR2 FVKESK. The ends lost 5 bases at V and 3 bases at J; junction bases unmatched: 4. The CDR3 contains 14 residues. This sample was taken from a study of cytomegalovirus exposure and HLA in healthy donors. The J gene is TRBJ1-5, the V gene TRBV14; 7 bases map to TRBD1. Sequenced sample: PBMCs. The sequence derives from a male donor in good health and CMV-seronegative. This CDR3 reads CASSNTGDNQPQHF. The CDR3 nucleotides read TGTGCCAGCAGCAACACAGGGGACAATCAGCCCCAGCATTTT. Combining the CDR3 with reference TRBV14 and TRBJ1-5 gives the whole variable domain EAGVTQFPSHSVIEKGQTVTLRCDPISGHDNLYWYRRVMGKEIKFLLHFVKESKQDESGMPNNRFLAERTGGTYSTLKVQPAELEDSGVYFCASSNTGDNQPQHFGDGTRLSIL.